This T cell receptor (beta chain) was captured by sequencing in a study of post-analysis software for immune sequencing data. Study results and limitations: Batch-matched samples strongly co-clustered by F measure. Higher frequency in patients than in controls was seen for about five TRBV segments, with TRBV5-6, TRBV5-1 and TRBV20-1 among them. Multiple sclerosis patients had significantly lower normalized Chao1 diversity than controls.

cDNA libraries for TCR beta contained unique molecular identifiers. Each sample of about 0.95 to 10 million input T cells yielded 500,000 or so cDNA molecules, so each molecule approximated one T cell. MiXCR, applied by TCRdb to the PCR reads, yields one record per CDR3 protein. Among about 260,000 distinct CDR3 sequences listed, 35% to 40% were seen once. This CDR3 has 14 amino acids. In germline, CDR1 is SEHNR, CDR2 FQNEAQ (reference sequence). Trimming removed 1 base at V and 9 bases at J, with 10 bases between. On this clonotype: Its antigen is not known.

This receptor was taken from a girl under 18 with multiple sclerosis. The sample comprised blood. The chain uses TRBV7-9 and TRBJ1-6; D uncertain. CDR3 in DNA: TGTGCCAGCAGCTTAGATGCCGGGAGTTCACCCCTCCACTTT. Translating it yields CASSLDAGSSPLHF.